What follows are 21 T cell receptor beta chains derived from one specimen sequenced in a study of T cells in Graves' hyperthyroidism and ophthalmopathy. From RNA transcripts, TCR beta CDR3 regions were amplified. The TCR CDR3 first-round RT-PCR relied on the HTBI primer set. A single record per CDR3 protein comes from TCRdb applying MiXCR to the multiplex PCR reads. This sample has around 390,000 distinct CDR3 sequences, with about 14% found just once. The sequencing input was blood. Receptors were obtained from a woman aged 25 to 39 with Graves' ophthalmopathy.

This clonotype was counted at least ten times. The chain couples TRBV28 to TRBJ2-1; D gene uncertain. Deletions cut 7 bases from V and 3 bases from J, with 13 bases between. This CDR3 spans 14 amino acids. Looked up from germline, CDR1 is MDHEN and CDR2 is SYDVKM. Here the CDR3 reads CASTLSGVYNEQFF. DNA of the CDR3: TGTGCCAGCACCCTAAGTGGGGTCTACAATGAGCAGTTCTTC.

This clonotype was seen a handful of times. The chain carries TRBV6-1 and TRBJ1-5; tentative D call: TRBD1 (5 bases). The CDR3 is 15 residues long. With 10 bases removed from V and 0 bases from J, the gap between germline ends came to 16 bases. The germline V gene encodes CDR1 MNHNS and CDR2 SASEGT. The CDR3 coding sequence is TGTGCCACCAAGGGGAGCTTATATAGCAATCAGCCCCAGCATTTT. Protein product: CATKGSLYSNQPQHF.

The chain carries TRBV2 and TRBJ2-7; D call uncertain. The CDR3 contains 15 residues. Germline CDR1 SNHLY, CDR2 FYNNEI. Trimming left V 5 bases short and J 3 bases short, with 17 bases between. The CDR3 DNA follows: TGTGCCAGCAGTCGGCCGTCGTCTCCAATCTACGAGCAGTACTTC. Its protein product is CASSRPSSPIYEQYF.

The rearrangement joins TRBV20-1 to TRBJ1-4; 9 positions match TRBD1. Germline loops: CDR1 DFQATT, CDR2 SNEGSKA (reference sequence). Unmatched junction bases numbered 14, after V lost 0 bases and J lost 12 bases. The CDR3 sequence is 16 residues long. CDR3: CSARDPGTGQGVELFF. In DNA, the CDR3 is TGCAGTGCTAGAGACCCCGGGACAGGGCAAGGAGTGGAACTGTTTTTT.

This clonotype was picked up many times. The chain uses TRBV5-6 and TRBJ2-3; 8 nucleotides match TRBD1. Germline-derived CDR1 and CDR2 are SGHDT and YYEEEE. J gave up 5 bases and V 4 bases, and 18 bases lay outside the gene matches. This CDR3 contains 18 residues. This CDR3 reads CASSGGGLVRGPEDTQYF. In DNA, the CDR3 is TGTGCCAGCAGCGGGGGTGGGTTGGTCAGGGGGCCTGAAGATACGCAGTATTTT.

This clonotype was seen many times. This sequence joins TRBV30 and TRBJ1-1; maybe TRBD1 (5 bases). The CDR3 consists of 16 residues. Germline values: CDR1 GTSNPN, CDR2 SVGIG (reference sequence). V was trimmed by 4 bases and J by 0 bases, leaving 18 bases between them. CDR3 amino acids: CAWTQPMAGLNTEAFF. The CDR3 DNA follows: TGTGCCTGGACTCAACCGATGGCAGGGCTGAACACTGAAGCTTTCTTT.

This clonotype was found many times. The chain recombines TRBV18 with TRBJ2-1; 8 positions match TRBD2. CDR3 length: 17 residues. The V and J ends lost 3 bases and 7 bases, in that order; junction bases with no gene match: 14. Germline CDR1 KGHSH, CDR2 LQKENI. CDR3 sequence reads: CASSPNKGLAGENEQFF. DNA for the CDR3: TGTGCCAGCTCACCCAATAAAGGGCTAGCGGGTGAGAATGAGCAGTTCTTC.

Here the CDR3 reads CASSLAGTSGGGRTDTQYF. The CDR3, as DNA: TGCGCCAGCAGCTTAGCCGGGACTAGCGGGGGCGGACGCACAGATACGCAGTATTTT. The chain employs TRBV4-1 and TRBJ2-3, with 14 bases lining up with TRBD2. The germline V gene encodes CDR1 MGHRA and CDR2 YSYEKL. J gave up 1 base and V 5 bases, and 11 bases lay outside the gene matches. The length of the CDR3 is 19 residues.

V gene TRBV29-1 combines with J gene TRBJ2-7, with D unclear. This CDR3 region has 14 residues. Looked up from germline, CDR1 is SQVTM and CDR2 is ANQGSEA. V was clipped by 6 bases and J by 1 base, with 16 bases between them. CDR3 region: CSVSTIGSSYEQYF. CDR3 bases: TGCAGCGTCTCCACGATCGGGTCATCCTACGAGCAGTACTTC.

This clonotype was seen at least ten times. The J gene is TRBJ2-1, the V gene TRBV7-3; 9 bases match TRBD1. J gave up 10 bases and V 5 bases, and 6 bases lay outside the gene matches. The CDR3 contains 13 residues. Germline CDR1 and CDR2: SGHTA and FQGTGA. CDR3 DNA: TGTGCCAGCAGCCCTCTGGGGACAGGGGAGCAGTTCTTC. It translates to CASSPLGTGEQFF.

This clonotype was observed at least ten times. The genes are TRBV12-3 or TRBV12-4 and TRBJ1-2; 8 bases align to TRBD1. This CDR3 spans 16 amino acids. The junction had 14 bases not matched to a gene; V was cut back by 7 bases and J by 4 bases. The CDR3 DNA reads as TGTGCCAGCACCCGGTCGGTGGCAGGGGGCGTCTATGGCTACACCTTC. Protein: CASTRSVAGGVYGYTF.

On this clonotype itself: A read error is likely, as this CDR3 ends without the conserved phenylalanine or tryptophan. The V and J genes are TRBV7-2 and TRBJ1-5; D is perhaps TRBD1 (5 bases). The CDR3 consists of 16 residues. Per the germline V gene, CDR1 is SGHTA and CDR2 is FQGNSA. Trimming left V 1 base short and J 0 bases short, with 10 bases between. CDR3: CASSLVVGVSNQPQHL. DNA for the CDR3: TGTGCCAGCAGCTTAGTGGTAGGGGTTAGCAATCAGCCCCAGCATTTG.

Many counts were recorded for this clonotype. The V call is TRBV2, the J call TRBJ2-6; 7 bases agree with TRBD2. J gave up 3 bases and V 8 bases, and 7 bases lay outside the gene matches. The CDR3 has 15 residues. Germline CDR1 is SNHLY and CDR2 is FYNNEI. Here the CDR3 reads CASAGLDGGANVLTF. In DNA form, the CDR3 reads TGTGCCAGCGCAGGACTAGATGGTGGGGCCAACGTCCTGACTTTC.

The table lists this clonotype with many counts. This chain connects TRBV28 to TRBJ1-1; possible D gene TRBD1, 5 bases. V lost 7 bases and J lost 4, with 22 bases in between. This CDR3 has 16 residues. Germline V gives CDR1 MDHEN, CDR2 SYDVKM. The CDR3 sequence is CASTRPPGGMFTEAFF. CDR3 in DNA: TGTGCCAGCACCAGACCCCCCGGGGGGATGTTCACTGAAGCTTTCTTT.

This clonotype appeared many times. The V and J genes are TRBV10-1 and TRBJ2-1; D might be TRBD2 (7 bases). Germline values: CDR1 WNHNN, CDR2 SYGVQD (reference sequence). The CDR3 totals 18 residues. V was clipped by 0 bases and J by 2 bases, with 17 bases between them. The CDR3: CASSESTRGRGPYNEQFF. CDR3 in DNA: TGCGCCAGCAGTGAGTCGACTCGGGGGCGGGGGCCCTACAATGAGCAGTTCTTC.

The sample holds many counts of this clonotype. The chain has TRBV11-1 and TRBJ1-2, with D hard to call. Germline CDR1 SGHAT, CDR2 FQDESV (reference sequence). V lost 6 bases and J lost 10, with 12 bases in between. The CDR3 has 11 amino acids. The CDR3 reads CASSQGGLYTF. The CDR3 coding sequence is TGTGCCAGCAGTCAAGGAGGCCTCTACACCTTC.

This clonotype was counted at least ten times. This chain connects TRBV20-1 to TRBJ1-1, with TRBD1 as a possible D gene (5 bases). The CDR3 loop spans 14 amino acids. CDR1 DFQATT and CDR2 SNEGSKA come from the germline V gene (reference sequence). V dropped 0 bases and J dropped 6 bases, with 14 bases sitting between them. This CDR3 reads CSARDRDVMSEAFF. CDR3 DNA: TGCAGTGCTAGAGATCGGGACGTTATGTCTGAAGCTTTCTTT.

This clonotype was counted at least ten times. The chain recombines TRBV30 with TRBJ1-2; 9 positions agree with TRBD1. CDR1 is GTSNPN and CDR2 is SVGIG in the germline V gene (reference sequence). The length of the CDR3 is 14 residues. The V segment lost 5 bases and the J segment 8 bases; nucleotides outside the gene matches: 12. DNA for the CDR3: TGTGCCTGGCGCGGCTCGGGACAGGGCGGCGGCTACACCTTC. It codes for CAWRGSGQGGGYTF.

The table lists this clonotype with many counts. The chain couples TRBV18 to TRBJ1-1; perhaps TRBD1 as D (6 bases). CDR3 size: 14 residues. Trimming took 2 bases from V and 1 from J, leaving 8 bases between them. Germline V gene data show CDR1 as KGHSH and CDR2 as LQKENI. The CDR3 reads CASSPSGENTEAFF. DNA of the CDR3: TGTGCCAGCTCACCATCAGGGGAGAACACTGAAGCTTTCTTT.

This clonotype came up many times. The chain carries TRBV7-9 and TRBJ2-1, with TRBD1 matching over 12 bases. V shed 8 bases and J 6 bases; nucleotides not matched to a gene: 5. Germline CDR1 reads SEHNR; CDR2 reads FQNEAQ (reference sequence). The CDR3 is 14 amino acids. CDR3 bases: TGTGCCAGCTGGGGACAGGGGGCTTTCAATGAGCAGTTCTTC. Protein sequence: CASWGQGAFNEQFF.

This clonotype was seen ten or more times. CDR3 loop: CASSPSGGIGTEAFF. Here the CDR3 DNA reads TGTGCCAGCTCACCATCTGGGGGCATTGGCACTGAAGCTTTCTTT. The gene calls are TRBV18 and TRBJ1-1; maybe TRBD1 (6 bases). This CDR3 spans 15 amino acids. Trimming took off 2 bases at V and 4 bases at J, with 14 bases between the two ends. Germline lookup yields CDR1 KGHSH and CDR2 LQKENI.